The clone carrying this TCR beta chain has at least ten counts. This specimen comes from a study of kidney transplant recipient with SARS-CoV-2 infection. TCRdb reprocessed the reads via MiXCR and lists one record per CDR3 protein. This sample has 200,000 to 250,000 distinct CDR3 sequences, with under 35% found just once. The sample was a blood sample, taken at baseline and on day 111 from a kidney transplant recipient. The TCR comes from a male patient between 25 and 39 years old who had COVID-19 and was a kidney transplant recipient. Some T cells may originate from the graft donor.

The DNA for the CDR3 is TGTGCCAGCAGTGAGGTTGGGACAGGGAATTCACCCCTCCACTTT. It codes for CASSEVGTGNSPLHF. J is TRBJ1-6 and V is TRBV2, with TRBD1 matching over 9 bases. CDR3 length: 15 residues. The ends lost 3 bases at V and 7 bases at J; junction bases unmatched: 4. Germline V gene sequence: CDR1 SNHLY, CDR2 FYNNEI.